This TCR beta chain appears in the sequencing data of a study of blood T cell repertoires in COVID-19. This clone was picked up one time. Sequencing was performed with immunoSEQ multiplex PCR; in TCRdb, only in-frame clones are kept and a portion is missing. The sample holds approximately 90,000 clones, around 80% seen once. In germline, CDR1 is SGHRS, CDR2 YFSETQ. The V gene lost 1 base and the J gene lost 2 bases, with 10 bases spanning the gap. This CDR3 spans 15 amino acids. The rearrangement joins TRBV5-1 to TRBJ1-3; D unclear. Material: peripheral blood. This sequence was found in a man between 65 and 79 years old with acute or convalescent COVID-19. For the CDR3, the DNA is TGCGCCAGCAGCTTGATTCCGGGGACTGGAAACACCATATATTTT. Protein product: CASSLIPGTGNTIYF.